Listed below are T cell receptor beta chains from one sample, sequenced in a study of T-cell reconstitution after alpha-beta-depleted transplantation in children. From the PCR reads, TCRdb called clonotypes with MiXCR, one entry per CDR3 protein. The sample lists about 290,000 distinct CDR3 sequences, about 9.4% occurring once. The starting material was PBMCs, obtained before TCRalphabeta/CD19-depleted stem cell transplant. These receptors all come from a boy younger than two with acute myeloid leukemia, due to receive a stem cell transplant. CDR3s include the opening cysteine and the closing phenylalanine or tryptophan. D genes are given only for firm matches. Not all rows give a size; the values are once, few, many and, for expanded clones, a class.

V gene: TRBV6-2/TRBV6-3
D gene: TRBD2
clone size: many
J gene: TRBJ2-3
CDR3 DNA: TGTGCCAGCAGTCCACGGACTAGCGGGAGGATTGGGCAGTATTTT
CDR3 protein: CASSPRTSGRIGQYF

V gene: TRBV12-3/TRBV12-4
D gene: NA
clone size: many
J gene: TRBJ2-7
CDR3 DNA: TGTGCCAGCAGAACCGAACTGGGGGAGCAGTACTTC
CDR3 protein: CASRTELGEQYF

V gene: TRBV7-6
D gene: NA
clone size: many
J gene: TRBJ2-5
CDR3 DNA: TGTGCCAGCAGCTTCGTAGGGACTGCACAAGAGACCCAGTACTTC
CDR3 protein: CASSFVGTAQETQYF

V gene: TRBV4-2
D gene: TRBD2
clone size: few
J gene: TRBJ2-1
CDR3 DNA: TGTGCCAGCAGCCAAGAGCCACTAGCGGGAGGCCACAATGAGCAGTTCTTC
CDR3 protein: CASSQEPLAGGHNEQFF

V gene: TRBV20-1
D gene: TRBD2
clone size: few
J gene: TRBJ2-5
CDR3 DNA: TGCAGTGCTATCGGGGGGGGGGAGACCCAGTACTTC
CDR3 protein: CSAIGGGETQYF

V gene: TRBV3-1
D gene: NA
clone size: NA
J gene: TRBJ1-1
CDR3 DNA: TGTGCCAGCAGCCATGGGACCCAGAAGGCTGAAGCTTTCTTT
CDR3 protein: CASSHGTQKAEAFF

V gene: TRBV24-1
D gene: NA
clone size: NA
J gene: TRBJ1-1
CDR3 DNA: TGTGCCACCAGTGATTTCACCGGAGGCCGGTATGAAGCTTTCTTT
CDR3 protein: CATSDFTGGRYEAFF

V gene: TRBV6-2/TRBV6-3
D gene: NA
clone size: many
J gene: TRBJ1-5
CDR3 DNA: TGTGCCAGCAGTTACAGGTATAGCAATCAGCCCCAGCATTTT
CDR3 protein: CASSYRYSNQPQHF

V gene: TRBV7-2
D gene: NA
clone size: few
J gene: TRBJ2-5
CDR3 DNA: TGTGCCAGCAGCTTAGCGGGGGTGTGGGGGGAAGAGACCCAGTACTTC
CDR3 protein: CASSLAGVWGEETQYF

V gene: TRBV25-1
D gene: NA
clone size: many
J gene: TRBJ1-1
CDR3 DNA: TGTGCCAGCAGGGGCAGGGGGAACACTGAAGCTTTCTTT
CDR3 protein: CASRGRGNTEAFF

V gene: TRBV4-1
D gene: TRBD1
clone size: NA
J gene: TRBJ1-5
CDR3 DNA: TGCGCCAGCAGCCAAGAACAGAGGACAGGGTATCAGCCCCAGCATTTT
CDR3 protein: CASSQEQRTGYQPQHF

V gene: TRBV27
D gene: NA
clone size: many
J gene: TRBJ2-5
CDR3 DNA: TGTGCCAGCAGTTTCTCAGGGGGGTTTCAAGAGACCCAGTACTTC
CDR3 protein: CASSFSGGFQETQYF

V gene: TRBV25-1
D gene: TRBD1
clone size: few
J gene: TRBJ1-1
CDR3 DNA: TGTGCCAGCAGTCCCGGGACAGGCGGTGGGGACACTGAAGCTTTCTTT
CDR3 protein: CASSPGTGGGDTEAFF

V gene: TRBV7-2
D gene: NA
clone size: many
J gene: TRBJ2-3
CDR3 DNA: TGTGCCAGCATCCTTGAGGGCACAGATACGCAGTATTTT
CDR3 protein: CASILEGTDTQYF

V gene: TRBV29-1
D gene: NA
clone size: many
J gene: TRBJ1-4
CDR3 DNA: TGCAGCGTTGAGTTTGGAGAAAAACTGTTTTTT
CDR3 protein: CSVEFGEKLFF

V gene: TRBV5-1
D gene: TRBD1
clone size: NA
J gene: TRBJ2-1
CDR3 DNA: TGCGCCAGAAGACAGGGGGCAAATGAGCAGTTCTTC
CDR3 protein: CARRQGANEQFF